This T cell receptor beta chain was sequenced during a study of T cell responses to AZD1222 COVID-19 vaccine. Whole-study findings and limits: In the spike-specific TCR repertoire, nearly half reportedly target unmutated variant regions. AZD1222 recipients seropositive at baseline numbered only six. Clonal diversity may have been underestimated, and the donors were mostly white British, with more females than males.

The CDR3 covers 13 residues. CDR1 LNHDA and CDR2 SQIVND come from the germline V gene (reference sequence). V was cut by 5 bases and J by 3 bases, with 11 bases left in between. As for this clone: The antigen is undetermined.

The protocol was immunoSEQ multiplex PCR, while the TCRdb copy is restricted to in-frame clones and leaves out a portion. The sample contains around 86,000 clones, almost 90% of which appear only once. Sequencing was performed on peripheral blood, taken on day 0 of AZD1222 vaccination. This chain joins TRBV19 and TRBJ2-7; a possible D gene is TRBD1 (5 bases). This TCR came from an adult in good health. CDR3 amino acids: CASSLRQNYEQYF. Written as DNA, the CDR3 is TGTGCCAGTAGTCTGCGACAGAACTACGAGCAGTACTTC.